This passage covers 18 T cell receptor beta chains from one sample sequenced in a study of shared clonotypes between healthy human individuals. The method was immunoSEQ multiplex PCR; TCRdb's version includes in-frame clones alone and lacks a portion of them. The sample lists roughly 2,300,000 clones; about nine tenths were seen once. Sequenced material: naive CD4+ T cells from PBMCs. Subset denoted: CD45RA+ positively selected. The receptors come from a man between 18 and 35 years old in good health. Some clones in this sample may be carry-over from other donors' samples.

The chain carries TRBV28 and TRBJ2-1; D possibly corresponds to TRBD2 (6 bases). Germline V gene data show CDR1 as MDHEN and CDR2 as SYDVKM. Trimming took off 4 bases at V and 14 bases at J, with 12 bases between the two ends. The CDR3 is made up of 11 amino acids. CDR3 in amino acids: CASSWGSGEFF. The CDR3 nucleotides are TGTGCCAGCAGTTGGGGGTCGGGGGAGTTCTTC. The variable domain in full, with the rest retrieved from reference TRBV28 and TRBJ2-1, is DVKVTQSSRYLVKRTGEKVFLECVQDMDHENMFWYRQDPGLGLRLIYFSYDVKMKEKGDIPEGYSVSREKKERFSLILESASTNQTSMYLCASSWGSGEFFGPGTRLTVL.

The CDR3 loop is CASRDGTGGYQPQHF. In DNA, the CDR3 is TGTGCCAGCAGGGACGGGACAGGGGGGTATCAGCCCCAGCATTTT. V usage is TRBV2 and J usage is TRBJ1-5, with TRBD1 identical over 11 bases. CDR1 and CDR2 from the germline V gene are SNHLY and FYNNEI. The V and J ends lost 6 bases and 5 bases, in that order; junction bases with no gene match: 6. This CDR3 is built from 15 residues.

The chain is built from TRBV27 and TRBJ2-6, with unresolved D. V was cut by 7 bases and J by 2 bases, with 12 bases left in between. In germline, CDR1 is MNHEY, CDR2 SMNVEV (reference sequence). This CDR3 has 15 residues. CDR3 region: CASTTVVAGANVLTF. CDR3 DNA: TGTGCCAGCACCACGGTCGTGGCTGGGGCCAACGTCCTGACTTTC.

In regard to this clone: At the DNA level, this CDR3 is encoded by other sequences in the same sample as well. This rearrangement joins TRBV28 to TRBJ2-5, with TRBD1 as a possible D gene (7 bases). The CDR3 has 13 amino acids. CDR1 is MDHEN, CDR2 SYDVKM, per germline. V dropped 7 bases and J dropped 5 bases, with 14 bases sitting between them. As DNA, the CDR3 is TGTGCCAGCACAGGGGGGTTAGGGGAGACCCAGTACTTC. Translating gives CASTGGLGETQYF.

This clone has just a few counts. The chain joins TRBV28 to TRBJ1-2; the match to TRBD1 covers 10 bases. The germline gives CDR1 MDHEN, CDR2 SYDVKM. The V and J ends lost 5 bases and 7 bases, in that order; junction bases with no gene match: 7. The CDR3 length is 14 residues. The CDR3 sequence: CASSAGTGESGYTF. The CDR3 DNA reads as TGTGCCAGCAGTGCAGGGACAGGGGAAAGTGGCTACACCTTC.

The chain couples TRBV2 to TRBJ1-1; tentatively, D is TRBD1 (5 bases). Trimming took 5 bases from V and 5 from J, leaving 24 bases between them. Germline CDR1 reads SNHLY; CDR2 reads FYNNEI. The CDR3 consists of 17 residues. CDR3 in DNA: TGTGCCAGCAGTCTTTGGGACCCAAGGTCAAGAAATACTGAAGCTTTCTTT. Encoded protein: CASSLWDPRSRNTEAFF.

The chain has TRBV18 and TRBJ2-7; the D gene is possibly TRBD2 (6 bases). There are 14 residues in the CDR3. V was pared by 6 bases and J by 1 base, with 13 bases between. CDR1 and CDR2 (germline): KGHSH, LQKENI. The CDR3 spells CASSARERSYEQYF. The CDR3 DNA reads as TGTGCCAGCTCCGCCCGGGAGAGGTCCTACGAGCAGTACTTC.

J is TRBJ2-1 and V is TRBV6-1; D is uncertain. Trimming removed 4 bases at V and 9 bases at J, with 7 bases between. Germline CDR1 reads MNHNS; CDR2 reads SASEGT. The CDR3 contains 11 residues. CDR3 region: CASSGVREQFF. CDR3 nucleotide sequence: TGTGCCAGCAGTGGAGTTCGTGAGCAGTTCTTC.

The V gene is TRBV13, the J gene TRBJ2-3, with TRBD2 matching over 7 bases. Germline-derived CDR1 and CDR2 are PRHDT and FYEKMQ (reference sequence). Unmatched junction bases numbered 13, after V lost 3 bases and J lost 4 bases. This CDR3 contains 17 residues. In DNA form, the CDR3 reads TGTGCCAGCAGCTTTCCCCCCCCGGGGGAGGGCCCAGATACGCAGTATTTT. It translates to CASSFPPPGEGPDTQYF. The full variable domain, its missing parts supplied by reference TRBV13 and TRBJ2-3, is AAGVIQSPRHLIKEKRETATLKCYPIPRHDTVYWYQQGPGQDPQFLISFYEKMQSDKGSIPDRFSAQQFSDYHSELNMSSLELGDSALYFCASSFPPPGEGPDTQYFGPGTRLTVL.

CDR3 residues: CASSSVAGEQYF. The DNA of the CDR3 is TGTGCCAGCAGCTCCGTAGCGGGGGAGCAGTACTTC. The rearrangement links TRBV7-2 to TRBJ2-7, with 8 bases lining up with TRBD2. Germline CDR1 reads SGHTA; CDR2 reads FQGNSA. J lost 7 bases, V lost 4 bases, and 3 bases had no gene match. The CDR3 runs to 12 residues.

The V call is TRBV7-9, the J call TRBJ2-7; 9 bases align to TRBD2. The CDR3 length is 16 residues. V lost 4 bases to trimming and J lost 3 bases; unmatched junction nucleotides: 10. Germline CDR1 and CDR2: SEHNR and FQNEAQ (reference sequence). The CDR3: CASSSTPGLAFYEQYF. In DNA form, the CDR3 reads TGTGCCAGCAGCTCCACACCGGGACTAGCTTTCTACGAGCAGTACTTC.

The J gene is TRBJ1-5, the V gene TRBV6-5; D call uncertain. The CDR3 is 13 residues long. The ends were cut back, 3 bases at V and 5 bases at J, with 8 bases in the middle. Germline V CDR1 and CDR2: MNHEY, SVGAGI. The CDR3, as DNA: TGTGCCAGCAGTTATTGGAGGGATCAGCCCCAGCATTTT. Amino acids: CASSYWRDQPQHF.

The chain uses TRBV5-4 and TRBJ2-3, with D unclear. The CDR3 totals 14 residues. CDR1 SGHNT and CDR2 YYREEE come from the germline V gene (reference sequence). Trimming left V 0 bases short and J 1 base short, with 6 bases between. The CDR3 loop reads CASSLAEGTDTQYF. The DNA of the CDR3 is TGTGCCAGCAGCTTGGCCGAGGGCACAGATACGCAGTATTTT.

Comments on this clone: This same CDR3 is encoded by further DNA sequences in the sample. V usage is TRBV5-1 and J usage is TRBJ2-1; 11 bases fit TRBD2. This CDR3 contains 15 residues. Germline CDR1 reads SGHRS; CDR2 reads YFSETQ. V dropped 4 bases and J dropped 2; count of bases not matched to a gene: 2. The CDR3 DNA is TGCGCCAGCAGCCGGGGACTAGCGGCCTACAATGAGCAGTTCTTC. Amino acids: CASSRGLAAYNEQFF.

V gene TRBV28 combines with J gene TRBJ2-7; D is unclear. This CDR3 contains 13 residues. CDR1 is MDHEN, CDR2 SYDVKM, per germline. Between the trimmed V and J ends, which lost 7 bases and 2 bases, there was a span of 12 bases. CDR3 amino acids: CASISPATYEQYF. DNA of the CDR3: TGTGCCAGCATATCTCCAGCAACCTACGAGCAGTACTTC.

In regard to this clone: The sample has other DNA sequences that encode this CDR3 too. The rearrangement links TRBV5-1 to TRBJ2-3; D may be TRBD2 (6 bases). The CDR3 contains 15 residues. V was trimmed by 0 bases and J by 0 bases, leaving 8 bases between them. Germline lookup yields CDR1 SGHRS and CDR2 YFSETQ. The CDR3, as DNA: TGCGCCAGCAGCTTGGTGGGGGGAAGCACAGATACGCAGTATTTT. It codes for CASSLVGGSTDTQYF.

This clone was counted a single time. The chain uses TRBV18 and TRBJ2-7; possibly TRBD1 or TRBD2 for D (5 bases each). The germline V gene encodes CDR1 KGHSH and CDR2 LQKENI. V dropped 3 bases and J dropped 3 bases, with 15 bases sitting between them. The CDR3 runs 15 residues. In DNA, the CDR3 is TGTGCCAGCTCACCTTTTCAGGGCCGGGGCTACGAGCAGTACTTC. This translates into CASSPFQGRGYEQYF.

V gene TRBV27 combines with J gene TRBJ2-1; 13 nucleotides agree with TRBD2. V gave up 7 bases and J gave up 2 bases; unmatched junction bases: 14. Germline values: CDR1 MNHEY, CDR2 SMNVEV (reference sequence). The CDR3 length is 19 residues. For the CDR3, the DNA is TGTGCCAGCAAGGGGCTGAGACTAGCGGGAGGAAGACCCTACAATGAGCAGTTCTTC. It specifies CASKGLRLAGGRPYNEQFF.